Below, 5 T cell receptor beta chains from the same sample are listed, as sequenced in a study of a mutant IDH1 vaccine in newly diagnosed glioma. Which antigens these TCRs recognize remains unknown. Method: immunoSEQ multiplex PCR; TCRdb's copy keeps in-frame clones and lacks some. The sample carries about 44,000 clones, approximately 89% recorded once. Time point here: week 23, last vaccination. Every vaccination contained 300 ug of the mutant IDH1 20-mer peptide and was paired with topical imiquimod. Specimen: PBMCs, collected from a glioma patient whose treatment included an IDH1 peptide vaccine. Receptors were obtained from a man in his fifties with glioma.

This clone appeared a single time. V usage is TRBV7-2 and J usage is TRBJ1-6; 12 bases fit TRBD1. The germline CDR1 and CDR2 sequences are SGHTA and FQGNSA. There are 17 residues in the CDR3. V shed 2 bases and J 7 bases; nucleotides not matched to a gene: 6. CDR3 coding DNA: TGTGCCAGCAGCTTATGGGGGACAGGGGGCACGAATTCACCCCTCCACTTT. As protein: CASSLWGTGGTNSPLHF.

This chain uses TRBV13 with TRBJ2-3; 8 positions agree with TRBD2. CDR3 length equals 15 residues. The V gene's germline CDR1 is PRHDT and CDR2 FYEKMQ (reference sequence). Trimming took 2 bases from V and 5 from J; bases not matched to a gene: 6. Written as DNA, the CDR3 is TGTGCCAGCAGCTTACAAGCGGGGGAGTTAGATACGCAGTATTTT. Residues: CASSLQAGELDTQYF.

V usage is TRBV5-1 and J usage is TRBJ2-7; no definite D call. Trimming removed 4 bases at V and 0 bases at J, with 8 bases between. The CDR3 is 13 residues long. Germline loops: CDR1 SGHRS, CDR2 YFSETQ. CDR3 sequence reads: CASSRLDSYEQYF. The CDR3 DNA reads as TGCGCCAGCAGCCGACTTGACTCCTACGAGCAGTACTTC.

The CDR3 coding sequence is TGTGCCAGCAGCCAAGAAACAGGGTGGTATGGCTACACCTTC. Amino acid sequence: CASSQETGWYGYTF. J is TRBJ1-2 and V is TRBV14; D possibly corresponds to TRBD1 (6 bases). Between the trimmed V and J ends, which lost 0 bases and 5 bases, there was a span of 10 bases. The CDR3 runs to 14 residues. Germline CDR1 SGHDN, CDR2 FVKESK.

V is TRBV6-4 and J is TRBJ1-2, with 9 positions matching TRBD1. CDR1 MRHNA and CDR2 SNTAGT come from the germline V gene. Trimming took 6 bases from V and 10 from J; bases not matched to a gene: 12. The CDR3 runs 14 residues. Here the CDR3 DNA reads TGTGCCAGCAGCCGCCGCTCCGGGACAGGGAACTACACCTTC. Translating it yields CASSRRSGTGNYTF.